Listed below are T cell receptor beta chains from one sample, sequenced in a study of shared clonotypes between healthy human individuals. Only in-frame clones appear in the TCRdb table, and some are missing; sequencing was by immunoSEQ multiplex PCR. The table shows about 1 million clones, with 70% to 80% occurring only once. Material for sequencing was memory CD4+ T cells from PBMCs. The origin of the receptors is a man between 18 and 35 years old in good health. Some clones in this sample may be carry-over from other donors' samples. CDR3s include the opening cysteine and the closing phenylalanine or tryptophan. Fields, in order: V gene, clone size, J gene, D gene, CDR3 protein, CDR3 DNA. D genes are given only for firm matches. Only part of the rows carry a size: once, few, many, or a class if the clone is expanded.

>TRBV6-6|NA|TRBJ2-7|NA
CASSYSDTSYEQYF
TGTGCCAGCAGTTACTCGGACACATCCTACGAGCAGTACTTC
>TRBV6-1|NA|TRBJ2-5|NA
CASSEVWAAETQYF
TGTGCCAGCAGTGAGGTGTGGGCTGCGGAGACCCAGTACTTC
>TRBV4-2|NA|TRBJ1-2|NA
CASSQGANNYGYTF
TGTGCCAGCAGCCAAGGGGCCAATAACTATGGCTACACCTTC
>TRBV18|NA|TRBJ1-2|NA
CASSPGVTTWYGYTF
TGTGCCAGCTCACCGGGGGTTACCACTTGGTATGGCTACACCTTC
>TRBV4-3|NA|TRBJ2-3|NA
CASSQEGGDTQYF
TGCGCCAGCAGCCAAGAGGGGGGAGATACGCAGTATTTT
>TRBV19|NA|TRBJ1-4|TRBD1
CASSIGQGRATNEKLFF
TGTGCCAGTAGTATAGGACAGGGGCGTGCAACTAATGAAAAACTGTTTTTT
>TRBV5-8|NA|TRBJ2-4|NA
CASSLAPVLAKNIQYF
TGTGCCAGCAGCTTGGCGCCAGTTCTAGCCAAAAACATTCAGTACTTC
>TRBV6-5|NA|TRBJ1-1|NA
CASSYGTQMNTEAFF
TGTGCCAGCAGTTACGGGACGCAGATGAACACTGAAGCTTTCTTT
>TRBV5-1|NA|TRBJ2-7|NA
CASSLAGGAGMYEQYF
TGCGCCAGCAGCTTGGCCGGGGGAGCGGGTATGTACGAGCAGTACTTC
>TRBV5-1|few|TRBJ2-1|NA
CASNGQSNEQFF
TGCGCCAGCAATGGACAGTCCAATGAGCAGTTCTTC
>TRBV5-1|NA|TRBJ2-3|NA
CASSLGQPGDTQYF
TGCGCCAGCAGCTTGGGACAGCCTGGAGATACGCAGTATTTT
>TRBV9|NA|TRBJ1-3|NA
CASTRGDNSGNTIYF
TGTGCCAGCACCCGAGGGGATAACTCTGGAAACACCATATATTTT
>TRBV4-2|NA|TRBJ2-3|NA
CASSPIDAGITDTQYF
TGTGCCAGCAGCCCAATTGACGCCGGGATTACAGATACGCAGTATTTT
>TRBV30|NA|TRBJ1-5|NA
CAWSASISQPQHF
TGTGCCTGGAGTGCAAGCATCTCTCAGCCCCAGCATTTT
>TRBV2|NA|TRBJ1-1|NA
CASSDVYPGTEAFF
TGTGCCAGCAGTGATGTCTACCCGGGGACTGAAGCTTTCTTT
>TRBV6-1|NA|TRBJ1-2|NA
CASSEAVAGNYGYTF
TGTGCCAGCAGTGAAGCTGTGGCAGGGAACTATGGCTACACCTTC
>TRBV19|once|TRBJ1-1|NA
CASAAGGGTEAFF
TGTGCCAGTGCGGCGGGAGGTGGGACTGAAGCTTTCTTT
>TRBV7-2|NA|TRBJ2-3|NA
CASSLSTADTQYF
TGTGCCAGCAGCTTATCGACGGCAGATACGCAGTATTTT
>TRBV9|NA|TRBJ2-3|TRBD1
CASSARTGSHDTQYF
TGTGCCAGCAGCGCCCGGACAGGTTCACATGATACGCAGTATTTT
>TRBV19|NA|TRBJ2-1|NA
CASTPSVSNTEQFF
TGTGCCAGTACCCCTAGCGTCTCAAACACTGAGCAGTTCTTC
>TRBV6-1|NA|TRBJ2-7|NA
CASSFQGGPYEQYF
TGTGCCAGCTCCTTCCAGGGGGGGCCCTACGAGCAGTACTTC
>TRBV5-1|NA|TRBJ2-5|TRBD2
CASSSGTSPETQYF
TGCGCCAGCAGCTCCGGGACTAGCCCAGAGACCCAGTACTTC
>TRBV28|NA|TRBJ2-7|NA
CASRVPLGPGMHEQYF
TGTGCCAGCAGAGTTCCCCTAGGACCCGGTATGCACGAGCAGTACTTC
>TRBV7-3|NA|TRBJ2-6|NA
CASSSTGANVLTF
TGTGCCAGCAGCTCCACTGGGGCCAACGTCCTGACTTTC
>TRBV4-1|NA|TRBJ2-2|NA
CASSRSATSFGTGELFF
TGCGCCAGCAGCCGATCCGCCACTTCCTTCGGGACCGGGGAGCTGTTTTTT
>TRBV5-1|NA|TRBJ2-4|NA
CASSFSLAKNIQYF
TGCGCCAGCAGCTTTTCACTAGCCAAAAACATTCAGTACTTC
>TRBV5-8|NA|TRBJ2-2|NA
CASSLGGAGWQLFF
TGTGCCAGCAGCTTGGGAGGGGCCGGGTGGCAGCTGTTTTTT
>TRBV6-6|NA|TRBJ2-7|NA
CASSSPYEQYF
TGTGCCAGCAGCTCACCCTACGAGCAGTACTTC
>TRBV5-1|NA|TRBJ2-1|NA
CASSLGVSSYNEQFF
TGCGCCAGCAGCTTAGGGGTTAGCTCCTACAATGAGCAGTTCTTC